Each of the 3 T cell receptor beta chains below was sequenced from the same sample in a study of T cells after yellow fever vaccination. In TCRdb, the 5' RACE reads were re-called with MiXCR into one record per CDR3 protein. This sample has more than 200,000 distinct CDR3 sequences, with roughly 3.7% found just once. Source: PBMCs, taken 15 days after the yellow fever booster vaccination. These receptor sequences come from a man aged 18 to 30 who received the YFV17D yellow fever vaccine.

This clonotype was counted ten times or more. This chain links TRBV6-6 with TRBJ2-1; D is ambiguous. The CDR3 spans 14 residues. Trimming pared 2 bases from V and 5 bases from J, leaving 10 bases between. Germline-derived CDR1 and CDR2 are MNHNY and SVGAGI (reference sequence). The CDR3 here is CASSYVRADNEQFF. The DNA for the CDR3 is TGTGCCAGCAGTTACGTAAGGGCTGACAATGAGCAGTTCTTC.

The rearrangement joins TRBV6-5 to TRBJ1-2; D gene unclear. Per the germline V gene, CDR1 is MNHEY and CDR2 is SVGAGI. V was clipped by 2 bases and J by 7 bases, with 14 bases between them. CDR3 size: 14 residues. The CDR3 sequence is CASSYTGGFGGYTF. Written as DNA, the CDR3 is TGTGCCAGCAGTTACACGGGAGGGTTTGGTGGCTACACCTTC.

This clonotype was observed many times. The chain couples TRBV5-1 to TRBJ2-3; D perhaps matches TRBD1 (6 bases). Germline V lookup: CDR1 SGHRS, CDR2 YFSETQ. The V end was cut by 7 bases, the J end by 2 bases, with 17 bases between. This CDR3 is 15 amino acids long. For the CDR3, the DNA is TGCGCCAGCCATCCGGACAGCGTTGTCACAGATACGCAGTATTTT. Residues: CASHPDSVVTDTQYF.